These T cell receptor beta chains were read from a single sample in a study of cytomegalovirus exposure and HLA in healthy donors. TCRdb's copy holds only in-frame clones and misses some; the assay was immunoSEQ multiplex PCR. The profile shows roughly 150,000 clones, 78% of them singletons. What was sequenced was PBMCs. The origin of the receptors is a male donor in good health and CMV-seronegative. CDR3s leave out the opening cysteine and the closing phenylalanine or tryptophan.

v_call cdr3_aa
TRBV25-1 ASSAPGTGNEKLF
TRBV4-1 ASSQAPAQTGIDQPQH
TRBV7-9 ASSLRGGSGNEQF
TRBV18 ASSDGRDRGGEQF
TRBV4-1 ASSQVRDSSYEQY
TRBV6-6 ASGFDGGTQY
TRBV27 ASSFLAGVEQY
TRBV7-3 ASSPGLNTEAF
TRBV27 ASSITGTGHYGYT
TRBV7-9 ASSLDAAGNYGYT
TRBV21-1 ASSKPGQHRSYT
TRBV18 ASSPQDRAMSTEAF
TRBV13 ASSTRDRGGETQY
TRBV11-2 ASSFPTSGASTDTQY
TRBV28 ASSLWSPPQF
TRBV5-6 ASSLFLASPLH
TRBV5-8 AGSFLDRHSNQPQH
TRBV5-1 ASSLAGTGPYEQY
TRBV19 ASSIQGTRVNTEAF
TRBV6-6 ATKGGDAGELF
TRBV28 ASSPDGLDYEQY
TRBV6-6 ASSPGQGLSGEQF
TRBV5-1 ASSLSGVGNEQF
TRBV7-3 ATRHGTSGRTGELF
TRBV15 ATSRDGTAGNTIY
TRBV5-6 ASSSETSLEETQY
TRBV13 ASSFATGSEQY
TRBV28 ASSLAGRIENEQY
TRBV7-9 ASSFGSGSPSDEQY
TRBV5-1 ASSLEGQYEQY
TRBV11-2 ASSTGENTEAF
TRBV5-1 ASGIGGSGIYNEQF
TRBV5-1 ASSSGGTGANVLT
TRBV9 ASSARGRGELF
TRBV5-4 ASSLEPSYGYT
TRBV28 ASAGSGRSDTQY
TRBV27 ASSSLQGGNTGELF
TRBV10-3 AISDNIGGYYGYT
TRBV7-3 ASSPSRNLNTEAF
TRBV6-1 ASSALSLPGQGNSPLH
TRBV18 ASSPPLMAGSNQPQH